The sequence of this T cell receptor beta chain was determined in a study of cytomegalovirus exposure and HLA in healthy donors. Study-wide background: Sequencing of around 200 million T cells in an earlier analysis found under 120 million unique TCR beta sequences.

The study, taken as a whole, reports: According to an earlier analysis, most TCR beta V segments yielded productive rearrangements about 90% or about 30% of the time. Certain indistinguishable V segments, among them TRBV6-2 and TRBV6-3, were excluded.

This CDR3 is 16 amino acids long. V shed 0 bases and J 8 bases; nucleotides not matched to a gene: 9. CDR1 MRHNA and CDR2 SNTAGT come from the germline V gene. As concerns this clone: No antigen is known for it.

This PCR relied on a set of 60 Vbeta primers and 13 Jbeta primers. Profiling relied on immunoSEQ multiplex PCR, and the TCRdb table lists in-frame clones only, not all of them. The sample has approximately 120,000 clones, and its top ten clones hold roughly 1%. The gene calls are TRBV6-4 and TRBJ2-1, with 8 bases that match TRBD2. The clonotype comes from a man between 18 and 29 years old in good health and CMV-seronegative. Source material: PBMCs. CDR3 loop: CASSDSGSGSVDEQFF. The CDR3 DNA sequence: TGTGCCAGCAGTGACTCGGGGAGCGGGAGCGTCGATGAGCAGTTCTTC.